The 32 T cell receptor beta chains given below trace back to one sample, sequenced in a study of CD8 T cells in ankylosing spondylitis. These TCRs are of unknown antigen specificity. TCRdb analysed the 5' RACE reads with MiXCR anew, one entry per CDR3 protein. The sample contains hundreds of thousands of distinct CDR3 sequences, around 16% of which appear only once. Points from the study as a whole: Ankylosing spondylitis blood seemed to carry a telltale TCR beta motif made of several highly homologous variants.

The sample taken for sequencing was blood, either unsorted or a sorted T cell fraction (not recorded which). All receptors derive from a male donor with ankylosing spondylitis.

Many counts were recorded for this clonotype. The chain carries TRBV29-1 and TRBJ2-2; TRBD1 matches 7 bases. CDR1 is SQVTM, CDR2 ANQGSEA, per germline. This CDR3 has 16 amino acids. The V segment lost 0 bases and the J segment 2 bases; nucleotides outside the gene matches: 6. CDR3 sequence (DNA): TGCAGCGTTGAAGATCATGACAGGGCAAACACCGGGGAGCTGTTTTTT. This codes for CSVEDHDRANTGELFF.

V is TRBV25-1 and J is TRBJ2-1, with 8 nucleotides matching TRBD1. V shed 5 bases, J shed 3 bases, and the junction held 9 bases outside the gene matches. CDR3 size: 16 residues. Germline values: CDR1 MGHDK, CDR2 SYGVNS. CDR3 protein: CASSPAGGGVYNEQFF. The CDR3 region has the DNA TGTGCCAGCAGTCCCGCAGGGGGCGGGGTCTACAATGAGCAGTTCTTC.

This clonotype was found a few times. The V call is TRBV27, the J call TRBJ2-7, with 11 nucleotides matching TRBD2. Germline CDR1 is MNHEY and CDR2 is SMNVEV (reference sequence). Trimming at V came to 4 bases and at J to 3 bases, leaving 5 bases not matched to a gene. The CDR3 spans 15 residues. This CDR3 reads CASSYSTSGVYEQYF. In DNA form, the CDR3 reads TGTGCCAGCAGTTACTCGACTAGCGGGGTCTACGAGCAGTACTTC.

Ten or more counts support this clonotype. This chain joins TRBV12-3 or TRBV12-4 and TRBJ2-7; unclear D gene. The CDR3 length is 11 residues. V was cut by 3 bases and J by 5 bases, with 5 bases left in between. CDR3 bases: TGTGCCAGCAGTTTTTCGGACGAGCAGTACTTC. Amino acid sequence: CASSFSDEQYF.

This clonotype was counted a few times. For the CDR3, the DNA is TGCAGCGTTGAGGTTGACGTTATGAACACTGAAGCTTTCTTT. Residues: CSVEVDVMNTEAFF. V gene TRBV29-1 combines with J gene TRBJ1-1; D gene ambiguous. From germline, CDR1 is SQVTM and CDR2 ANQGSEA. V was cut by 3 bases and J by 0 bases, with 11 bases left in between. The CDR3 is 14 residues long.

This chain links TRBV2 with TRBJ2-5; the match to TRBD2 covers 10 bases. The CDR3 totals 18 residues. The germline CDR1 and CDR2 sequences are SNHLY and FYNNEI. The V gene end was trimmed by 0 bases and the J gene end by 3 bases; junction bases not matched to a gene: 10. The CDR3 DNA follows: TGTGCCAGCAGTGAAGCGGGGACTAGCGTGAAAGGGGAAGAGACCCAGTACTTC. Translation gives CASSEAGTSVKGEETQYF. The full variable domain, in which reference TRBV2 and TRBJ2-5 provide the parts outside the CDR3, is EPEVTQTPSHQVTQMGQEVILRCVPISNHLYFYWYRQILGQKVEFLVSFYNNEISEKSEIFDDQFSVERPDGSNFTLKIRSTKLEDSAMYFCASSEAGTSVKGEETQYFGPGTRLLVL.

This chain connects TRBV7-9 to TRBJ2-5; the D gene is possibly TRBD1 (5 bases). The germline V gene encodes CDR1 SEHNR and CDR2 FQNEAQ (reference sequence). V was trimmed by 5 bases and J by 2 bases, leaving 15 bases between them. The CDR3 runs 15 residues. CDR3 bases: TGTGCCAGCAGCCCCCGGTATGGACAACAAGAGACCCAGTACTTC. Translating gives CASSPRYGQQETQYF.

This clonotype occurred a few times. V and J are TRBV20-1 and TRBJ2-1, with D unresolved. The germline CDR1 and CDR2 sequences are DFQATT and SNEGSKA (reference sequence). V was clipped by 1 base and J by 7 bases, with 11 bases between them. The CDR3 extends over 13 amino acids. The DNA for the CDR3 is TGCAGTGCTAGAGGGGCCCATTTGAATGAGCAGTTCTTC. Its protein is CSARGAHLNEQFF.

The V gene is TRBV4-1, the J gene TRBJ2-1; tentative D call: TRBD2 (5 bases). Germline V gene sequence: CDR1 MGHRA, CDR2 YSYEKL. This CDR3 spans 14 amino acids. With 4 bases removed from V and 5 bases from J, the gap between germline ends came to 12 bases. The CDR3: CASSREISNNEQFF. CDR3 nucleotide sequence: TGCGCCAGCAGCCGGGAGATCTCGAACAATGAGCAGTTCTTC.

J is TRBJ1-5 and V is TRBV27, with 7 bases fitting TRBD1. V lost 6 bases and J lost 3; bases outside the gene matches: 5. Germline V lookup: CDR1 MNHEY, CDR2 SMNVEV (reference sequence). The CDR3 is 14 residues long. This CDR3 is CASSLTGDNQPQHF. DNA for the CDR3: TGTGCCAGCAGCCTCACAGGGGACAATCAGCCCCAGCATTTT.

This clonotype was detected only a few times. The rearrangement uses TRBV12-3 or TRBV12-4 and TRBJ1-4; D remains unclear. The CDR3 is made up of 13 amino acids. Trimming shortened V by 0 bases and J by 8 bases, and 7 bases separated the two germline ends. CDR3 in DNA: TGTGCCAGCAGTTTAGCCGCAGGAGAAAAACTGTTTTTT. Translation gives CASSLAAGEKLFF.

The chain joins TRBV15 to TRBJ2-1; no definite D call. Germline CDR1 and CDR2: LNHNV and YYDKDF (reference sequence). The CDR3 extends over 15 amino acids. The V end lost 1 base, the J end lost 0 bases, and 7 bases lay between the germline ends. The CDR3 DNA sequence: TGTGCCACCAGCAGAGTACAGAGCTCCTACAATGAGCAGTTCTTC. This translates into CATSRVQSSYNEQFF.

The chain carries TRBV14 and TRBJ2-7; possibly TRBD1 for D (6 bases). This CDR3 contains 16 residues. V was cut by 0 bases and J by 3 bases, with 15 bases left in between. CDR1 SGHDN and CDR2 FVKESK come from the germline V gene. CDR3 sequence: CASSQDLRTDIYEQYF. The CDR3 nucleotides read TGTGCCAGCAGCCAAGATCTGCGGACAGATATCTACGAGCAGTACTTC.

The chain links TRBV11-2 to TRBJ1-2; no definite D call. Germline V CDR1 and CDR2: SGHAT, FQNNGV. Trimming left V 3 bases short and J 5 bases short, with 7 bases between. The CDR3 consists of 12 residues. The CDR3 DNA is TGTGCCAGCAGCTTTGAGGGATATGGCTACACCTTC. It codes for CASSFEGYGYTF.

V is TRBV28 and J is TRBJ2-7; no clear D. The CDR3 runs to 11 residues. The V gene lost 7 bases and the J gene lost 3 bases, with 7 bases spanning the gap. CDR1 is MDHEN, CDR2 SYDVKM, per germline. The CDR3 sequence: CASTDNYEQYF. The CDR3 DNA follows: TGTGCCAGCACCGACAACTACGAGCAGTACTTC.

This clonotype was seen a few times. V gene TRBV19 combines with J gene TRBJ1-5; 8 nucleotides align to TRBD1. V shed 5 bases and J 3 bases; nucleotides not matched to a gene: 6. The CDR3 runs to 15 residues. From germline, CDR1 is LNHDA and CDR2 SQIVND (reference sequence). CDR3 region: CASSGGQGYNQPQHF. CDR3 in DNA: TGTGCCAGTAGTGGCGGACAGGGCTACAATCAGCCCCAGCATTTT.

This clonotype occurred many times. The gene calls are TRBV5-1 and TRBJ1-1; D possibly corresponds to TRBD1 (5 bases). This CDR3 is 13 amino acids long. Trimming pared 5 bases from V and 5 bases from J, leaving 13 bases between. In germline, CDR1 is SGHRS, CDR2 YFSETQ. CDR3 bases: TGCGCCAGCAGGGGGCCAGGAGAGACTGAAGCTTTCTTT. This translates into CASRGPGETEAFF.

This clonotype has just a few counts. This chain connects TRBV12-3 or TRBV12-4 to TRBJ2-1; D is unclear. The CDR3 has 13 residues. Trimming stripped 3 bases from V and 6 bases from J, with 9 bases between. The CDR3 region is CASSFGGTNEQFF. CDR3 nucleotide sequence: TGTGCCAGCAGTTTTGGTGGTACCAATGAGCAGTTCTTC.

This clonotype was seen at least ten times. The gene calls are TRBV11-2 and TRBJ2-7, with 15 nucleotides matching TRBD2. The CDR3 has 15 amino acids. The V and J ends lost 6 bases and 4 bases, in that order; junction bases with no gene match: 4. The V gene's germline CDR1 is SGHAT and CDR2 FQNNGV. The CDR3 here is CASSFGLAGGYEQYF. CDR3 nucleotide sequence: TGTGCCAGCAGTTTTGGACTAGCGGGAGGGTACGAGCAGTACTTC.

CDR3 DNA: TGCAGTTCTCGGGATCTCGACCGCGGGTACGAGCAGTACTTC. The encoded protein is CSSRDLDRGYEQYF. The chain uses TRBV20-1 and TRBJ2-7, with a possible D match to TRBD2 (5 bases). Trimming shortened V by 8 bases and J by 4 bases, and 21 bases separated the two germline ends. This CDR3 has 14 amino acids. Looked up from germline, CDR1 is DFQATT and CDR2 is SNEGSKA (reference sequence).

This clonotype was observed a single time. This chain uses TRBV7-2 with TRBJ1-1, with no clear D. The CDR3 runs 14 residues. Per germline, CDR1 SGHTA and CDR2 FQGNSA. The V gene lost 5 bases and the J gene lost 4 bases, with 14 bases spanning the gap. The CDR3 nucleotides read TGTGCCAGCAGCGGTACAACAAGAGGCACTGAAGCTTTCTTT. This gives the protein CASSGTTRGTEAFF.

There are a few counts of this clonotype. J is TRBJ1-2 and V is TRBV12-3 or TRBV12-4, with D unresolved. The CDR3 runs to 15 residues. V was shortened by 5 bases and J by 3 bases, with 16 bases between the two germline ends. The CDR3 here is CASSPRGGPYYGYTF. CDR3 nucleotide sequence: TGTGCCAGCAGTCCCCGGGGAGGCCCTTACTATGGCTACACCTTC.

The CDR3 loop reads CASYTQSPASSETQYF. CDR3 DNA: TGTGCCAGCTACACGCAAAGCCCCGCTAGTAGCGAGACCCAGTACTTC. The chain uses TRBV11-2 and TRBJ2-5; D call uncertain. The CDR3 consists of 16 residues. V was shortened by 8 bases and J by 5 bases, with 24 bases between the two germline ends. Germline values: CDR1 SGHAT, CDR2 FQNNGV.

This clonotype was detected only a few times. The chain combines TRBV5-1 with TRBJ2-2, with D unresolved. Per the germline V gene, CDR1 is SGHRS and CDR2 is YFSETQ. The V end lost 6 bases, the J end lost 7 bases, and 16 bases lay between the germline ends. This CDR3 region has 14 residues. The chain's CDR3 is CASKIDVGDGELFF. The DNA of the CDR3 is TGCGCCAGCAAAATTGACGTTGGGGACGGGGAGCTGTTTTTT.

V gene TRBV28 combines with J gene TRBJ2-7; 9 bases align to TRBD1. The ends lost 6 bases at V and 5 bases at J; junction bases unmatched: 5. CDR1 is MDHEN and CDR2 is SYDVKM in the germline V gene. This CDR3 is 13 amino acids long. The CDR3 region is CASRQGAQDEQYF. The CDR3 DNA reads as TGTGCCAGCAGACAGGGGGCGCAGGACGAGCAGTACTTC.

The rearrangement joins TRBV5-8 to TRBJ2-1; the D is unclear. This CDR3 comprises 12 residues. The germline V gene encodes CDR1 SGHTS and CDR2 YDEGEE. Trimming removed 4 bases at V and 9 bases at J, with 11 bases between. The CDR3, as DNA: TGTGCCAGCAGCCCTAGAAGACCTGAGCAGTTCTTC. Translating gives CASSPRRPEQFF.

This clonotype has a count of ten or more. This rearrangement joins TRBV4-1 to TRBJ1-1, with a weak D call TRBD1 (5 bases). The CDR3 length is 15 residues. CDR1 is MGHRA, CDR2 YSYEKL, per germline. Trimming removed 0 bases at V and 3 bases at J, with 11 bases between. This CDR3 reads CASSQEWGLDTEAFF. The CDR3 DNA reads TGCGCCAGCAGCCAAGAGTGGGGGTTGGACACTGAAGCTTTCTTT.

This clonotype was recorded at least ten times. The genes are TRBV12-3 or TRBV12-4 and TRBJ2-1; 15 bases line up with TRBD2. This CDR3 has 17 amino acids. V was pared by 5 bases and J by 7 bases, with 9 bases of the junction left unmatched. The CDR3 here is CASSPWTSGGAGNEQFF. In DNA, the CDR3 is TGTGCCAGCAGTCCGTGGACTAGCGGGGGGGCGGGGAATGAGCAGTTCTTC.

This clonotype was recorded a few times. This chain uses TRBV27 with TRBJ1-1; 7 bases agree with TRBD1. Per the germline V gene, CDR1 is MNHEY and CDR2 is SMNVEV (reference sequence). This CDR3 spans 12 amino acids. V was pared by 8 bases and J by 3 bases, with 3 bases of the junction left unmatched. This CDR3 reads CASHGTDTEAFF. The CDR3 nucleotides read TGTGCCAGCCACGGGACAGACACTGAAGCTTTCTTT.

This clonotype was recorded a few times. The chain combines TRBV9 with TRBJ1-1, with 7 bases identical to TRBD1. The germline CDR1 and CDR2 sequences are SGDLS and YYNGEE. The CDR3 covers 16 residues. Unmatched junction bases numbered 10, after V lost 4 bases and J lost 1 base. The CDR3 loop reads CASSLFTGTANTEAFF. The CDR3 coding sequence is TGTGCCAGCAGCCTATTCACCGGGACAGCGAACACTGAAGCTTTCTTT. Complete variable domain (other parts from reference TRBV9 and TRBJ1-1): DSGVTQTPKHLITATGQRVTLRCSPRSGDLSVYWYQQSLDQGLQFLIQYYNGEERAKGNILERFSAQQFPDLHSELNLSSLELGDSALYFCASSLFTGTANTEAFFGQGTRLTVV.

By share of the sample, this clonotype is medium-sized. V and J are TRBV12-3 or TRBV12-4 and TRBJ2-7; 7 nucleotides align to TRBD1. V was clipped by 4 bases and J by 0 bases; unmatched bases: 6. CDR3 length equals 15 residues. The CDR3 DNA reads TGTGCCAGCAGTTCGGAAGGGGGCATCTCCTACGAGCAGTACTTC. This translates into CASSSEGGISYEQYF.

The V call is TRBV9, the J call TRBJ1-1, with 8 bases that match TRBD1. V shed 4 bases, J shed 8 bases, and the junction held 7 bases outside the gene matches. From germline, CDR1 is SGDLS and CDR2 YYNGEE. The CDR3 spans 13 residues. This CDR3 reads CASSLGQGAEAFF. CDR3 DNA sequence: TGTGCCAGCAGCCTCGGACAGGGAGCCGAAGCTTTCTTT.